The 31 T cell receptor beta chains below were found in one sample sequenced in a study of OX40 agonist ivuxolimab in advanced cancers. Profiled with immunoSEQ multiplex PCR; TCRdb holds only in-frame clones, not every one. The table records fewer than 35,000 clones, 90% to 95% of them present only once. Sequences were derived from CD4+ or CD8+ T cells sorted from blood, sampled in a trial of the OX40 agonist ivuxolimab. These receptors came from an adult with an advanced solid tumor such as melanoma, head and neck, liver or kidney cancer.

Comments on this clone: At one end, the junction sequence differs from germline, possibly due to a read error. The chain joins TRBV7-7 to TRBJ2-2, with a possible D match to TRBD2 (6 bases). This CDR3 is 17 amino acids long. Germline lookup yields CDR1 SSHAT and CDR2 FNYEAQ (reference sequence). The CDR3: CASSLEPQGLNTGELFF. In nucleotides, the CDR3 is TGTGCTAGCAGCTTAGAACCCCAGGGACTGAACACCGGGGAGCTGTTTTTT.

The chain is built from TRBV7-2 and TRBJ2-7; the D is unclear. This CDR3 spans 12 amino acids. Germline loops: CDR1 SGHTA, CDR2 FQGNSA. V was pared by 6 bases and J by 1 base, with 7 bases between. The CDR3 loop is CASSPPSYEQYF. The CDR3 coding sequence is TGTGCCAGCAGTCCGCCTTCCTACGAGCAGTACTTC.

The V call is TRBV5-6, the J call TRBJ1-1; D is unclear. V shed 2 bases and J shed 3 bases, with 5 bases lying between them. CDR3 length: 12 amino acids. Germline CDR1 is SGHDT and CDR2 is YYEEEE. The CDR3 region is CASSFVHTEAFF. The CDR3 nucleotides read TGTGCCAGCAGCTTCGTGCACACTGAAGCTTTCTTT.

This rearrangement joins TRBV9 to TRBJ1-5, with D unclear. CDR1 and CDR2 from the germline V gene are SGDLS and YYNGEE. The CDR3 is made up of 13 amino acids. Trimming removed 7 bases from V and 6 bases from J, with 14 bases in between. The CDR3 spells CASGAGTFQPQHF. The CDR3, as DNA: TGTGCCAGCGGAGCTGGTACCTTTCAGCCCCAGCATTTT.

The rearrangement joins TRBV2 to TRBJ1-1; D remains ambiguous. Trimming shortened V by 2 bases and J by 5 bases, and 12 bases separated the two germline ends. The CDR3 runs to 14 residues. Per germline, CDR1 SNHLY and CDR2 FYNNEI. Here the CDR3 reads CASSEWREGTEAFF. As DNA, the CDR3 is TGTGCCAGCAGTGAATGGAGGGAGGGAACTGAAGCTTTCTTT. The full variable domain, completed using reference TRBV2 and TRBJ1-1, is EPEVTQTPSHQVTQMGQEVILRCVPISNHLYFYWYRQILGQKVEFLVSFYNNEISEKSEIFDDQFSVERPDGSNFTLKIRSTKLEDSAMYFCASSEWREGTEAFFGQGTRLTVV.

This chain joins TRBV19 and TRBJ1-1, with a weak D call TRBD1 (5 bases). Trimming took 2 bases from V and 0 from J, leaving 13 bases between them. This CDR3 region has 16 residues. CDR1 and CDR2 (germline): LNHDA, SQIVND (reference sequence). CDR3 DNA: TGTGCCAGTAGTATATGGGGGACGCACATGAACACTGAAGCTTTCTTT. This codes for CASSIWGTHMNTEAFF.

On this clone itself: Distinct nucleotide sequences in the sample also encode this CDR3. The chain links TRBV5-1 to TRBJ2-5; D remains unclear. Trimming stripped 3 bases from V and 3 bases from J, with 15 bases between. The CDR3 has 15 residues. The V gene's germline CDR1 is SGHRS and CDR2 YFSETQ. The CDR3 sequence is CASSSPLALEETQYF. In DNA, the CDR3 is TGCGCCAGCAGCTCCCCACTGGCTTTGGAAGAGACCCAGTACTTC.

This clone was seen a few times. The chain joins TRBV19 to TRBJ2-1, with D perhaps matching TRBD1 or TRBD2 (5 bases each). The V and J ends lost 1 base and 2 bases respectively, with 9 bases between them. CDR1 is LNHDA, CDR2 SQIVND, per germline (reference sequence). The CDR3 length is 15 residues. CDR3 nucleotides: TGTGCCAGTAGTATAGCCCGGGGCCCCTACAATGAGCAGTTCTTC. Translated, it gives CASSIARGPYNEQFF.

This chain uses TRBV7-9 with TRBJ2-5; 8 nucleotides agree with TRBD1. The trim removed 5 bases at V and 0 bases at J, leaving 5 bases unmatched. Germline assignment: CDR1 SEHNR and CDR2 FQNEAQ (reference sequence). CDR3 size: 15 residues. CDR3 sequence (DNA): TGTGCCAGCAGCAAACGACAGGGGTACCAAGAGACCCAGTACTTC. Its translation: CASSKRQGYQETQYF.

This chain uses TRBV7-9 with TRBJ1-1; TRBD1 is a possible D gene (6 bases). The CDR3 loop spans 15 amino acids. The germline CDR1 and CDR2 sequences are SEHNR and FQNEAQ (reference sequence). Between the trimmed V and J ends, which lost 5 bases and 1 base, there was a span of 14 bases. This chain's CDR3 is CASSRLGGPNTEAFF. In DNA form, the CDR3 reads TGTGCCAGCAGCAGGCTTGGGGGCCCGAACACTGAAGCTTTCTTT.

The V call is TRBV19, the J call TRBJ1-5; D unresolved. The germline V gene has CDR1 LNHDA and CDR2 SQIVND (reference sequence). Trimming removed 8 bases at V and 3 bases at J, with 17 bases between. The CDR3 contains 15 residues. CDR3 sequence reads: CASSLWGGSNQPQHF. The CDR3 DNA sequence: TGTGCCAGTTCCCTCTGGGGAGGGTCCAATCAGCCCCAGCATTTT.

J is TRBJ1-2 and V is TRBV7-9; TRBD1 aligns across 7 bases. Per the germline V gene, CDR1 is SEHNR and CDR2 is FQNEAQ (reference sequence). Trimming cost V 3 bases and J 2 bases; bases outside gene matches: 6. The CDR3 has 15 amino acids. CDR3 amino acids: CASSLGDSLNYGYTF. The CDR3 nucleotides are TGTGCCAGCAGCTTGGGGGACAGTCTGAACTATGGCTACACCTTC. The full variable domain, in which reference TRBV7-9 and TRBJ1-2 provide the parts outside the CDR3, is DTGVSQNPRHKITKRGQNVTFRCDPISEHNRLYWYRQTLGQGPEFLTYFQNEAQLEKSRLLSDRFSAERPKGSFSTLEIQRTEQGDSAMYLCASSLGDSLNYGYTFGSGTRLTVV.

CDR3 residues: CASSLSGSLTYEQYF. CDR3 nucleotide sequence: TGTGCCAGCAGCCTTAGCGGGAGCCTGACCTACGAGCAGTACTTC. The rearrangement uses TRBV2 and TRBJ2-7; TRBD2 matches 9 bases. Looked up from germline, CDR1 is SNHLY and CDR2 is FYNNEI. The CDR3 has 15 residues. J gave up 2 bases and V 6 bases, and 8 bases lay outside the gene matches.

This sequence joins TRBV30 and TRBJ2-3, with TRBD2 matching over 8 bases. Germline CDR1 GTSNPN, CDR2 SVGIG (reference sequence). V trimming: 4 bases; J trimming: 0 bases; junction bases outside the gene matches: 12. The CDR3 length is 17 residues. CDR3 nucleotide sequence: TGTGCCTGGACGAGTCAGGGACTAGGATCTAGCACAGATACGCAGTATTTT. Amino acid sequence: CAWTSQGLGSSTDTQYF.

V and J are TRBV27 and TRBJ2-1; 9 positions match TRBD2. J gave up 4 bases and V 2 bases, and 3 bases lay outside the gene matches. The germline CDR1 and CDR2 sequences are MNHEY and SMNVEV (reference sequence). This CDR3 has 15 residues. The CDR3 loop reads CASSLGTSLYNEQFF. The CDR3 DNA reads TGTGCCAGCAGTTTAGGGACTAGCCTTTACAATGAGCAGTTCTTC.

The chain has TRBV2 and TRBJ2-7; 10 nucleotides match TRBD1. Trimming removed 8 bases from V and 5 bases from J; junction bases left unmatched: 15. Germline V gene sequence: CDR1 SNHLY, CDR2 FYNNEI. This CDR3 is built from 16 residues. The chain's CDR3 is CASAYSPGQGSHEQYV. CDR3 DNA: TGTGCCAGCGCCTACTCCCCGGGACAGGGGTCCCACGAGCAGTACGTC.

The sample holds a few counts of this clone. V is TRBV13 and J is TRBJ2-3; maybe TRBD1 (6 bases). V was trimmed by 4 bases and J by 3 bases, leaving 20 bases between them. This CDR3 has 17 amino acids. Per germline, CDR1 PRHDT and CDR2 FYEKMQ (reference sequence). The CDR3: CASSSQETGPKTDTQYF. The CDR3 DNA sequence: TGTGCCAGCAGCTCCCAAGAGACAGGCCCTAAAACAGATACGCAGTATTTT.

This sequence joins TRBV5-6 and TRBJ2-7, with D perhaps matching TRBD1 or TRBD2 (6 bases each). Germline values: CDR1 SGHDT, CDR2 YYEEEE. Trimming shortened V by 0 bases and J by 3 bases, and 10 bases separated the two germline ends. The CDR3 contains 14 residues. As DNA, the CDR3 is TGTGCCAGCAGCTTGGTAGGGGGGAACTACGAGCAGTACGTC. Encoded protein: CASSLVGGNYEQYV.

The rearrangement joins TRBV7-9 to TRBJ1-2; a possible D gene is TRBD1 (6 bases). CDR1 SEHNR and CDR2 FQNEAQ come from the germline V gene (reference sequence). This CDR3 region has 15 residues. V lost 1 base, J lost 0 bases, and 9 bases lay in between. The CDR3 nucleotides are TGTGCCAGCAGCTTAGATACAGGGACTAACTATGGCTACACCTTC. Protein sequence: CASSLDTGTNYGYTF.

This chain uses TRBV6-1 with TRBJ2-1; D is unresolved. Trimming shortened V by 3 bases and J by 8 bases, and 14 bases separated the two germline ends. Germline V CDR1 and CDR2: MNHNS, SASEGT. This CDR3 is built from 14 residues. CDR3 coding DNA: TGTGCCAGCAGTGATTCGCTATATGGGGATGAGCAGTTCTTC. Its protein product is CASSDSLYGDEQFF.

The chain has TRBV14 and TRBJ1-2; D remains ambiguous. Germline values: CDR1 SGHDN, CDR2 FVKESK. The length of the CDR3 is 13 residues. V gave up 4 bases and J gave up 5 bases, with 11 bases separating them. CDR3 bases: TGTGCCAGCAGCCGGGGAGGTGTATATGGCTACACCTTC. Residues: CASSRGGVYGYTF.

The chain combines TRBV5-4 with TRBJ1-1, with 7 bases aligning to TRBD1. The V gene end was trimmed by 6 bases and the J gene end by 4 bases; junction bases not matched to a gene: 12. Per germline, CDR1 SGHNT and CDR2 YYREEE (reference sequence). The CDR3 is 15 residues long. CDR3: CASTTEGAVGTEAFF. CDR3 nucleotide sequence: TGTGCCAGCACAACGGAGGGGGCGGTGGGCACTGAAGCTTTCTTT.

J is TRBJ2-1 and V is TRBV7-6; 8 positions agree with TRBD2. The germline gives CDR1 SGHVS, CDR2 FNYEAQ. Trimming removed 4 bases from V and 3 bases from J; junction bases left unmatched: 2. The CDR3 is 14 amino acids. The CDR3 coding sequence is TGTGCCAGCAGCTCAAGCGGGAGCTACAATGAGCAGTTCTTC. Its protein is CASSSSGSYNEQFF.

The chain joins TRBV13 to TRBJ2-7; 8 bases line up with TRBD2. CDR3 length: 15 residues. With V trimmed by 0 bases and J by 3 bases, 4 bases remained unmatched. The germline gives CDR1 PRHDT, CDR2 FYEKMQ (reference sequence). CDR3 bases: TGTGCCAGCAGCTTAGGGGTACTAGCGGTCTACGAGCAGTACTTC. This translates into CASSLGVLAVYEQYF.

The V gene is TRBV5-5, the J gene TRBJ2-7, with 12 bases aligning to TRBD1. V trimming: 5 bases; J trimming: 6 bases; junction bases outside the gene matches: 9. Germline-derived CDR1 and CDR2 are SGHKS and YYEKEE (reference sequence). The CDR3 spans 15 residues. This CDR3 is CASSPGTGGFREQYF. For the CDR3, the DNA is TGTGCCAGCAGTCCCGGGACAGGGGGCTTCCGCGAGCAGTACTTC.

The CDR3 DNA follows: TGTGCCAGCAGTTACAGGACCGGGGAGCTGTTTTTT. Translation: CASSYRTGELFF. This chain links TRBV6-5 with TRBJ2-2; unclear D gene. Per germline, CDR1 MNHEY and CDR2 SVGAGI. Trimming shortened V by 2 bases and J by 5 bases, and 3 bases separated the two germline ends. The CDR3 totals 12 residues.

This clone is a singleton in its sample. The chain employs TRBV7-9 and TRBJ2-7; possible D gene TRBD2, 6 bases. In germline, CDR1 is SEHNR, CDR2 FQNEAQ (reference sequence). V was cut by 0 bases and J by 0 bases, with 6 bases left in between. The CDR3 loop spans 14 amino acids. In DNA, the CDR3 is TGTGCCAGCAGCTTAGCGGGAGGCTCCTACGAGCAGTACTTC. Amino acid sequence: CASSLAGGSYEQYF.

The rearrangement uses TRBV4-2 and TRBJ1-3; TRBD1 is a possible D gene (5 bases). The CDR3 has 16 amino acids. The V end was cut by 1 base, the J end by 4 bases, with 14 bases between. CDR1 LGHNA and CDR2 YNFKEQ come from the germline V gene. This CDR3 is CASSQATQGYGNTIYF. Written as DNA, the CDR3 is TGTGCCAGCAGCCAAGCAACCCAGGGTTACGGAAACACCATATATTTT.

The chain carries TRBV28 and TRBJ2-3; 7 nucleotides agree with TRBD2. V dropped 7 bases and J dropped 3; count of bases not matched to a gene: 7. CDR1 is MDHEN, CDR2 SYDVKM, per germline. The CDR3 is 14 residues long. This CDR3 is CASNGGGWTDTQYF. The CDR3 DNA follows: TGTGCCAGCAACGGCGGGGGTTGGACAGATACGCAGTATTTT.

The count of this clone is one. This chain joins TRBV14 and TRBJ2-2; D ambiguous. Trimming removed 8 bases at V and 1 base at J, with 8 bases between. There are 13 residues in the CDR3. The germline V gene has CDR1 SGHDN and CDR2 FVKESK. The CDR3: CASSALNTGELFF. CDR3 bases: TGTGCCAGCTCGGCGCTGAACACCGGGGAGCTGTTTTTT.

The rearrangement uses TRBV4-1 and TRBJ2-1; D might be TRBD1 (6 bases). Germline CDR1 and CDR2: MGHRA and YSYEKL. Deletions cut 1 base from V and 6 bases from J, with 13 bases between. The CDR3 length is 15 residues. The CDR3 DNA follows: TGCGCCAGCAGCCAAGTAAATCTAGGGGGCAATGAGCAGTTCTTC. Protein sequence: CASSQVNLGGNEQFF.